This TCR beta chain is drawn from a study of CD8 T cells in ankylosing spondylitis. V was clipped by 7 bases and J by 6 bases, with 16 bases between them. The CDR3 extends over 14 amino acids. TCRdb redid the calling of the 5' RACE reads with MiXCR, one entry per CDR3 protein. This sample has a few hundred thousand distinct CDR3 sequences, with approximately 10% found just once. The J gene is TRBJ2-1, the V gene TRBV12-3 or TRBV12-4; D possibly corresponds to TRBD2 (5 bases). This clonotype was sampled from a male donor with ankylosing spondylitis or in good health (not recorded which). Sequencing was done on a sample of blood, either unsorted or a sorted T cell fraction (not recorded which). In nucleotides, the CDR3 is TGTGCCAGCATCCCTCGTGGAACTAGCAATGAGCAGTTCTTC. It yields the protein CASIPRGTSNEQFF.